The source of this T cell receptor (beta chain) is a study of OX40 agonist ivuxolimab in advanced cancers. As to this clone: Its antigen is currently unknown.

Sequencing used immunoSEQ multiplex PCR; TCRdb keeps in-frame clones, though not all of them. The sample has about 53,000 clones, 75% to 85% seen once. V lost 5 bases, J lost 4 bases, and 7 bases stayed unmatched. CDR3 length: 14 amino acids. The V gene's germline CDR1 is SEHNR and CDR2 FQNEAQ (reference sequence). Study-wide findings and caveats: The mean number of expanded clones was higher in CD8+ T cells than in CD4+.

The TCR was taken from an adult with an advanced solid tumor such as melanoma, head and neck, liver or kidney cancer. Source: CD4+ or CD8+ T cells sorted from blood, taken in a trial of the OX40 agonist ivuxolimab. The chain uses TRBV7-9 and TRBJ1-2, with 7 bases aligning to TRBD1. The CDR3 region is CASSPRGQIYGYTF. The CDR3 DNA reads TGTGCCAGCAGCCCCCGGGGACAGATCTATGGCTACACCTTC.